This TCR beta chain is from a study of cytomegalovirus exposure and HLA in healthy donors (dated by TCRdb to 2016 to 2017). Background for the entire study: An earlier analysis of 587 of the donors reported 276 Gb of sequence data and some 110 million unique TCR beta sequences obtained from around 190 million T cells. An early release covering around 630 HLA-typed donors comprised approximately 290 gigabases of sequencing data and some 79 million unique TCR sequences. Of the 350 to 450 genotyped donors, 65% to 90% were placed in the genetic ancestry cluster associated with self-reported Caucasian donors. The study aimed to test whether signatures of past pathogen exposure could be identified by cataloging public T cell receptors. The T cell repertoires of some 670 subjects were profiled by immunosequencing and related to cytomegalovirus serostatus. Along with the roughly 710-subject first cohort, a separate validation cohort of over a hundred different subjects was used. To predict cytomegalovirus infection status, the study brought together high-throughput TCR immunosequencing, statistical association of individual TCRs with disease status, and machine learning. A later analysis re-analyzed previously published TCR beta repertoires from 550 to 700 donors and added high-resolution HLA genotyping to study TCR occurrence patterns. Rather than using new phenotypic data, the later analysis identified candidate immune exposures from TCR beta sequences and from how often those sequences occurred across donors. An earlier analysis of 587 of the donors used high-throughput TCR beta sequencing to judge whether each TCR beta V gene segment behaved as functional or pseudogenic. Donor age, sex, ethnicity and CMV serostatus were compiled alongside the repertoire data. Genome-wide SNP genotypes for about 65% of the 666 donors were used in a later genetic analysis, which treated that subset as a discovery cohort. All discovery cohort repertoires had been generated using a single sequencing platform. HLA typing included class I and class II loci at four-digit resolution. Typing coverage differed by locus: A, B, C, DRB1 and DQB1 were typed in about 629-640 donors, DQA1 in around 500, DPA1 in some 610, and DPB1 in approximately 450. Because of strong linkage in the cohort, four or five DR-DQ haplotypes were treated as single units for association and clustering. On average, around 200,000 unique TCR beta nucleotide sequences were sequenced per donor among a few hundred genotyped donors of the cohort, with about 19% of those sequences being non-productive.

The library was built by means of the immunoSEQ multiplex PCR assay. For the multiplex PCR, a mixture combining 60 forward primers for TCR Vbeta segments and 13 reverse primers for TCR Jbeta segments was used. Amplification of the CDR3 region of rearranged TCR beta genes was performed with a multiplex PCR assay on genomic DNA. The Illumina HiSeq System was used to sequence the amplified TCR beta libraries as 87-base-pair reads. Processing in the source paper ran as follows. Across the 640 or so repertoires, a later analysis counted approximately 83 million unique TCR beta chains, some 11 million of which were shared by at least two donors. A nearest-neighbor algorithm error-corrected the raw reads and collapsed the reads into unique sequences, merging closely related sequences to remove PCR and sequencing errors. CDR3 sequences were aligned to IMGT reference sequences to assign V, D and J gene segments. For a sequence to be retained, a match of at least six nucleotides was required to both a V gene segment and a J gene segment. A rearrangement was called productive if the CDR3 had no stop codons and remained in frame with V and J, and every other rearrangement was called non-productive. Following IMGT convention, CDR3 was defined as the stretch from the second conserved V-encoded cysteine to the conserved J-encoded phenylalanine. In an earlier analysis of around 640 of the donors, sequences lacking an unambiguous match to a single V gene segment were excluded. In an earlier analysis of about 590 of the donors, a V segment was called functional when productive rearrangements were above 56.7%, and segregating when the standard deviation between donors exceeded 5%. A statistical classification framework was developed to diagnose cytomegalovirus status using the catalog of TCR beta chain sequences. In a later analysis, TCR nucleotide sequences were compared against IMGT/GENE-DB human TR gene sequences so that V and J genes could be assigned. In a later analysis, CDR3 sequences and most-parsimonious VDJ recombination scenarios were assigned using the TCRdist pipeline. In a later analysis, every TCR beta chain was defined by the combination of its CDR3 amino acid sequence and its V-gene family, and reads without a unique V-gene family were dropped. A later analysis removed several hundred highly shared, low-generation-probability nucleotide sequences to deal with suspected cross-contamination and a sequencing artifact. A later analysis calculated a clonal expansion index for each public chain from normalized within-repertoire ranks of inferred template counts. Generation probabilities in a later analysis came from a VDJ recombination model fitted to out-of-frame rearrangements, and those results were checked against IGoR. In a later analysis, TCR-TCR, TCR-HLA and TCR-CMV co-occurrence was scored with hypergeometric tests, and a repertoire-size bias correction was applied to TCR pairs. A later analysis estimated false discovery rates by permuting HLA or CMV assignments 20 times. A later analysis grouped co-occurring TCRs with DBSCAN, adding TCRdist sequence similarity when clustering within HLA-allele-positive subsets. Repertoires with fewer than 30,000 or more than 120,000 public chains, plus five repertoires with anomalous nucleotide sharing, were excluded from co-occurrence clustering. The source is immuneACCESS, and TCRdb retained only in-frame sequences with V and J called. Part of the clones is not carried over; for the studies checked, unresolved V genes explain less than half of this, and the remainder is unexplained. V and J calls and clone size are copied from that table; D and trimming were computed from the DNA. The sample includes 180,000 or so clones, with 80% to 90% observed a single time. The ten largest clonotypes hold 7.5% to 10% of the sample.

The paper as a whole reports these results and caveats: The classifier was reported to diagnose cytomegalovirus status with high specificity and sensitivity in both the original and validation cohorts. For the cohort, immune exposure information was limited to CMV serostatus. Compared with the roughly 720-donor mean, donors in an Asian-associated ancestry cluster had fewer N-insertions in productive TCRs, according to a later genetic analysis. According to a later analysis, parvovirus B19, influenza, CMV and Epstein-Barr virus appeared linked to several top co-occurrence clusters. A further reported finding was that TCR beta sequences accurately predicted the HLA-A and HLA-B alleles for most subjects in the first cohort. The earlier analysis of fewer than 750 of the donors excluded some 15 rarely observed V segments, including chromosome 9 orphons, because counts were too low. Correlated functional status among segregating V segments might reflect linkage disequilibrium, but an unknown experimental factor could not be ruled out. According to a later analysis, TCR association rates differed among HLA loci, with DRB1 alleles showing the most associated TCRs and HLA-C alleles showing the fewest. A later analysis found that HLA-associated TCR beta chains were more clonally expanded and had lower generation probabilities than equally common non-associated chains. A few of the identified cytomegalovirus-associated TCR beta chains were confirmed in vitro to be specific for cytomegalovirus antigens. The presence/absence analyses assumed that sequencing depth was roughly uniform across donors, and that assumption may not be true. Most CMV-associated TCR beta chains appeared to be HLA-restricted in a later analysis, and the HLA associations seemed to be driven largely by CMV exposure. In the study, 150 to 200 TCR beta chains were listed as associated with cytomegalovirus. A later analysis associated roughly 17,000 TCR beta sequences with specific HLA alleles at a false discovery rate of 0.05. Strong co-occurrence of HLA alleles, especially DR and DQ, made assigning TCR associations to individual alleles difficult. This cohort had only TCR beta chains sequenced, and the lack of alpha or paired-chain data limited which features could be detected. The sequencing pipeline was judged likely to have produced a cluster of highly shared sequence variants as a technical artifact. Because HLA typing was missing for some donors at each locus, association tests included only the typed subset. In an earlier analysis of roughly 560 of the donors, most TCR beta V segments were observed in productive rearrangements about 90% or about 30% of the time, broadly matching IMGT annotations. While some public TCRs were present in many individuals, most TCR sequences turned up only very rarely across donors. The authors suggested that the approach could potentially be extended to other disease states and immunological phenotypes. Some IMGT-functional V segments, including TRBV6-2 and TRBV6-3, could not be distinguished by the 87-base-pair reads and were therefore excluded. V-gene and J-gene trimming of TCR beta chains was associated with a missense DCLRE1C variant in a later genetic analysis, and the association was replicated in an independent cohort.

Of note for this clone: Its antigen is unknown. The record has no base qualities; no much larger clone is one base away.

The cohort comprised more than 550 healthy bone marrow donors. At the time of sampling, all cohort members were nominally healthy, though unrecorded immune exposures were likely present. The donor was CMV seropositive and was included in the group of 250 to 300 seropositive cohort members. Each donor provided a peripheral blood sample, and peripheral blood mononuclear cells were used for TCR beta sequencing. Genomic DNA extraction from the blood cell samples was performed with the Qiagen DNeasy Blood Extraction Kit. Spanning cysteine to phenylalanine, the CDR3 consists of 17 amino acids. Only the CDR3 region is kept as DNA, spanning 51 bases read in frame from base 1. After removal of 2 bases from V and 1 base from J, the junction retains 3 bases not matched to a gene. CDR1 and CDR2, looked up from the germline V gene (reference sequence), are SEHNR and FQNEAQ.

The sample was PBMCs. The receptor's source is a man between 18 and 35 years old in good health and CMV-seropositive. In this chain, TRBV7-9 is recombined with TRBJ1-3; 12 bases in between match TRBD1. The CDR3 has the sequence CASSLPGQGASGNTIYF. The DNA sequence is given as TGTGCCAGCAGCTTACCGGGACAGGGGGCATCTGGAAACACCATATATTTT.